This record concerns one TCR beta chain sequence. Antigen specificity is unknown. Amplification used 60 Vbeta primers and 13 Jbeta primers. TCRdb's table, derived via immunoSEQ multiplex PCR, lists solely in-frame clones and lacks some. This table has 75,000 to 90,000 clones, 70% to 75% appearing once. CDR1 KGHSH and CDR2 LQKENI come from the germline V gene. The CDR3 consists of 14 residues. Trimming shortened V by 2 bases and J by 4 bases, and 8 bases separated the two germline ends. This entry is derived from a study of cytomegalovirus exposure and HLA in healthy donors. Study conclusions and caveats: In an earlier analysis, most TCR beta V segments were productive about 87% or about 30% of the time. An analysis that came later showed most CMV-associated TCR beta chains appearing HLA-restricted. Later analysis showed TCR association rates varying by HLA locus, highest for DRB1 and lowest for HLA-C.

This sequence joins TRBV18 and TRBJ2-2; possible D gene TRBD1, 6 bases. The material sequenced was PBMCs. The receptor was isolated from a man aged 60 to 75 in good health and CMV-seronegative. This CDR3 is CASSPGGSTGELFF. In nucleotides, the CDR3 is TGTGCCAGCTCACCAGGGGGCAGCACCGGGGAGCTGTTTTTT. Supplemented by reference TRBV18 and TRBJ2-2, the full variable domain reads NAGVMQNPRHLVRRRGQEARLRCSPMKGHSHVYWYRQLPEEGLKFMVYLQKENIIDESGMPKERFSAEFPKEGPSILRIQQVVRGDSAAYFCASSPGGSTGELFFGEGSRLTVL.